The 9 T cell receptor beta chains listed next were all sequenced from one sample in a study of T cell responses to AZD1222 COVID-19 vaccine. Some clones are missing from TCRdb's copy, which holds only in-frame ones; the method was immunoSEQ multiplex PCR. The data hold approximately 150,000 clones, with 90% to 95% observed a single time. The specimen comprised peripheral blood, sampled on day 0 of AZD1222 vaccination. The origin of the receptors is an adult in good health.

The chain uses TRBV11-2 and TRBJ1-2; D perhaps matches TRBD1 (5 bases). V lost 5 bases and J lost 5, with 15 bases in between. This CDR3 region has 14 residues. The V gene's germline CDR1 is SGHAT and CDR2 FQNNGV. As DNA, the CDR3 is TGTGCCAGCAGCCCAGGACACTGGATTTATGGCTACACCTTC. The encoded protein is CASSPGHWIYGYTF. The full variable domain, with the rest looked up from reference TRBV11-2 and TRBJ1-2, is EAGVAQSPRYKIIEKRQSVAFWCNPISGHATLYWYQQILGQGPKLLIQFQNNGVVDDSQLPKDRFSAERLKGVDSTLKIQPAKLEDSAVYLCASSPGHWIYGYTFGSGTRLTVV.

The chain recombines TRBV2 with TRBJ1-3; TRBD1 might be the D (6 bases). Trimming pared 7 bases from V and 2 bases from J, leaving 6 bases between. Germline CDR1 SNHLY, CDR2 FYNNEI. The CDR3 sequence is 12 residues long. The CDR3 DNA reads as TGTGCCAGCAAGGGGGCTGGAAACACCATATATTTT. Residues: CASKGAGNTIYF.

The rearrangement uses TRBV7-6 and TRBJ2-5; TRBD2 is a possible D gene (7 bases). Trimming cost V 6 bases and J 5 bases, with 16 bases left between them. The CDR3 length is 14 residues. Germline loops: CDR1 SGHVS, CDR2 FNYEAQ. CDR3 sequence: CASSPNRGGETQYF. The CDR3 DNA sequence: TGTGCCAGCAGTCCAAATAGGGGGGGGGAGACCCAGTACTTC.

The genes are TRBV4-1 and TRBJ1-5; 11 bases align to TRBD1. This CDR3 contains 15 residues. Germline assignment: CDR1 MGHRA and CDR2 YSYEKL. V was pared by 1 base and J by 6 bases, with 2 bases of the junction left unmatched. The DNA for the CDR3 is TGCGCCAGCAGCCAAGGGACAGGGGGCTTTCAGCCCCAGCATTTT. This encodes CASSQGTGGFQPQHF.

The chain has TRBV19 and TRBJ2-3; possibly TRBD2 for D (6 bases). The CDR3 is made up of 14 amino acids. The V and J ends lost 9 bases and 4 bases respectively, with 17 bases between them. Germline V gene lookup returns CDR1 LNHDA and CDR2 SQIVND (reference sequence). This CDR3 is CASTPGWGADTQYF. The CDR3 bases are TGTGCCAGCACGCCCGGCTGGGGGGCAGATACGCAGTATTTT.

This rearrangement joins TRBV7-8 to TRBJ1-5, with a weak D call TRBD1 (6 bases). Trimming shortened V by 6 bases and J by 2 bases, and 17 bases separated the two germline ends. Germline CDR1 is SGHVS and CDR2 is FQNEAQ. The CDR3 length is 16 residues. The CDR3 sequence is CASRDAGAGGNQPQHF. The CDR3 coding sequence is TGTGCCAGCAGGGACGCGGGGGCAGGAGGCAATCAGCCCCAGCATTTT.

The chain links TRBV18 to TRBJ2-7, with 10 nucleotides matching TRBD1. Germline trimming cut 3 bases from V and 4 bases from J; bases unmatched to any gene: 6. Germline V gives CDR1 KGHSH, CDR2 LQKENI. The CDR3 is made up of 15 amino acids. The CDR3 sequence: CASSPPGTGDYEQYF. The CDR3 coding sequence is TGTGCCAGCTCACCCCCAGGGACAGGGGATTACGAGCAGTACTTC.

This rearrangement joins TRBV4-3 to TRBJ2-1, with TRBD2 matching 9 bases. V gave up 1 base and J gave up 2 bases; unmatched junction bases: 6. Germline assignment: CDR1 LGHNA and CDR2 YSLEER. The CDR3 is made up of 17 amino acids. CDR3 DNA sequence: TGCGCCAGCAGCCAAGCTCCTAGCGGGGAACCCTACAATGAGCAGTTCTTC. Its translation is CASSQAPSGEPYNEQFF.

The J gene is TRBJ1-3, the V gene TRBV3-1 (or the pseudogene TRBV3-2); a possible D gene is TRBD1 (5 bases). This CDR3 is built from 16 residues. CDR1 LGHDT and CDR2 YNNKEL come from the germline V gene (reference sequence). Trimming took 0 bases from V and 0 from J, leaving 9 bases between them. CDR3 bases: TGTGCCAGCAGCCAAGAGTTCCAGGGCTCTGGAAACACCATATATTTT. This translates into CASSQEFQGSGNTIYF.